Given below is one T cell receptor (beta chain) in context. Its specificity is not known. ViraFEST expansion of antigen-specific CD4+ T cells with viral peptide pools preceded sequencing. Culture proceeded for nine to eleven days, and CD4+ T cells were then isolated. Either the mRNA-1273 or the BNT162b2 vaccine was given to participants as two doses. Vaccine recipients had no previous SARS-CoV-2 infection; their nucleocapsid antibodies were negative. This specimen comes from a study of vaccination effects on CD4 cells after COVID-19. On the study more broadly: A median of 72 days separated the second dose and sampling. Study-level points and caveats: Clones induced by infection and by vaccine showed marked clonal contraction late after vaccination. Only 1 of 255 vaccine-induced clones from healthy vaccinees cross-reacted with common cold coronaviruses.

Data came from immunoSEQ multiplex PCR; TCRdb stores just in-frame clones and leaves some out. The sample has over 50,000 clones, more than 70% seen once; the top ten hold around 1.2%. The input for sequencing was CD4+ T cells from PBMCs cultured with HCoV-229E spike peptides, taken after COVID-19 vaccination. This sequence originates from a human donor who received a COVID-19 vaccine.

In nucleotides, the CDR3 is TGTGCCAGCAGTGATACGATGAAGGGAGCTTTCTTT. Protein product: CASSDTMKGAFF. The chain combines TRBV6-1 with TRBJ1-1, with D unresolved. Per germline, CDR1 MNHNS and CDR2 SASEGT. Trimming removed 3 bases from V and 10 bases from J, with 12 bases in between. This CDR3 spans 12 amino acids.